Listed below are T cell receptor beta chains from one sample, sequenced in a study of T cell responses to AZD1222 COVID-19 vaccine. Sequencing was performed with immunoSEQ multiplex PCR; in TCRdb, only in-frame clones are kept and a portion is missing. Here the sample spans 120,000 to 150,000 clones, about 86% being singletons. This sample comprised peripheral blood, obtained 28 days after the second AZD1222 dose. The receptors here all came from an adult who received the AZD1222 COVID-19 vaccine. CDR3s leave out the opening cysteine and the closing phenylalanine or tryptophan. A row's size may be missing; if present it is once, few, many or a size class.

CDR3: ASTGGYNEQF
J: TRBJ2-1
V: TRBV6-5
size: NA

CDR3: ASSTGARSTEAF
J: TRBJ1-1
V: TRBV18
size: once

CDR3: ASSHNPGAGEKLF
J: TRBJ1-4
V: TRBV23-1
size: NA

CDR3: ATSEVRQGVHQPQH
J: TRBJ1-5
V: TRBV24-1
size: NA

CDR3: ASKNTGDGNSYEQY
J: TRBJ2-7
V: TRBV19
size: NA

CDR3: SALDGTDTQY
J: TRBJ2-3
V: TRBV29-1
size: NA

CDR3: ASSVVEDPREQF
J: TRBJ2-1
V: TRBV9
size: few

CDR3: ASRPRQETYEQY
J: TRBJ2-7
V: TRBV5-1
size: NA

CDR3: ASSEDRAAGGSQH
J: TRBJ1-5
V: TRBV2
size: NA

CDR3: ASSKEAVIMNTEAF
J: TRBJ1-1
V: TRBV9
size: NA

CDR3: ASSQGQYGTYNEQF
J: TRBJ2-1
V: TRBV4-1
size: NA

CDR3: ASSVTVQETQY
J: TRBJ2-5
V: TRBV9
size: NA

CDR3: ASSLVSTGELF
J: TRBJ2-2
V: TRBV11-2
size: NA

CDR3: AWSVGAAYEQY
J: TRBJ2-7
V: TRBV30
size: NA

CDR3: ASSLTGTYEQY
J: TRBJ2-7
V: TRBV11-2
size: once

CDR3: ASSEEGQGWTEAF
J: TRBJ1-1
V: TRBV6-1
size: few

CDR3: ASSDPRTGNYGYT
J: TRBJ1-2
V: TRBV6-4
size: few

CDR3: ASQTGGAYGYT
J: TRBJ1-2
V: TRBV2
size: NA

CDR3: SVVREGTGELF
J: TRBJ2-2
V: TRBV29-1
size: NA

CDR3: ASSLFLPDDTQY
J: TRBJ2-3
V: TRBV5-4
size: once

CDR3: ASSPTGTGGAQPQH
J: TRBJ1-5
V: TRBV18
size: NA

CDR3: ASSWASGRGETQY
J: TRBJ2-5
V: TRBV6-5
size: NA